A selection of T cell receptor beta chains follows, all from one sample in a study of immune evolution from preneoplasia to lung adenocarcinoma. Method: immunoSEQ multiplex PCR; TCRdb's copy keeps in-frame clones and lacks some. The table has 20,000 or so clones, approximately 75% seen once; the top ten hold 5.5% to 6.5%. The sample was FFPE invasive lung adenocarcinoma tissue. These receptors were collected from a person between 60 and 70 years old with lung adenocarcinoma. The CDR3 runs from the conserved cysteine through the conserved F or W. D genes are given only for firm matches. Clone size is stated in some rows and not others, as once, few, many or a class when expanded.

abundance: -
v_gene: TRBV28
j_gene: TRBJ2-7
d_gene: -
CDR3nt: TGTGCCAGCAAGGGGGGCAGCTCCTACGAGCAGTACTTC
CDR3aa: CASKGGSSYEQYF

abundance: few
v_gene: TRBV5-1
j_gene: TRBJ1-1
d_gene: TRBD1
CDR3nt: TGCGCCAGCAGCACGACAGGGTTGAACACTGAAGCTTTCTTT
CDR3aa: CASSTTGLNTEAFF

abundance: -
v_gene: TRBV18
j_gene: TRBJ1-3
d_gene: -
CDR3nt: TGTGCCAGCTCACCTAGAGAGAGCTCTGGAAACACCATATATTTT
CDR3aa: CASSPRESSGNTIYF

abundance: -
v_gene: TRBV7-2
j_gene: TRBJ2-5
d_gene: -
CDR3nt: TGTGCCAGCAGCCCCTCCGATTATGCGACCCAGTACTTC
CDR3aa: CASSPSDYATQYF

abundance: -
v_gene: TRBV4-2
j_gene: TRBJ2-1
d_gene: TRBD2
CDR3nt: TGTGCCAGCAGCCAAGATCAGCGGGGGTTCTACAATGAGCAGTTCTTC
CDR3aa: CASSQDQRGFYNEQFF

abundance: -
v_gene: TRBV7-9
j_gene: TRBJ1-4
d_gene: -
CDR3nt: TGTGCCAGCAGCCCAAGAAGACAGGTCGGGGCTAATGAAAAACTGTTTTTT
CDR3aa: CASSPRRQVGANEKLFF

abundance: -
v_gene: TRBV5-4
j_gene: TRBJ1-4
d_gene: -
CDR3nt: TGTGCCAGCAGCTTGTGGGACGGAGAAAAACTGTTTTTT
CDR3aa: CASSLWDGEKLFF

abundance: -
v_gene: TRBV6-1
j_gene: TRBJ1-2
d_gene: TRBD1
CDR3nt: TGTGCCAGCAACTTGGGACAGGGCGGCTATGGCTACACCTTC
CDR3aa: CASNLGQGGYGYTF

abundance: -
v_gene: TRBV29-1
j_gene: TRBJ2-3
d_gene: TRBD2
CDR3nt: TGCAGCGCCGTAGAAGCGGGGCGAGCAGATACGCAGTATTTT
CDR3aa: CSAVEAGRADTQYF

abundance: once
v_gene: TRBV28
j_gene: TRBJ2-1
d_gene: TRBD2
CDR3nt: TGTGGAGCTGGGACTAGCGGGACTACCTATGAGCAGTTCTTC
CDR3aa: CGAGTSGTTYEQFF